This T cell receptor beta chain was identified during a study of vaccination and CD4 T cells after COVID-19. About the study: Convalescent donors totaled six males and four females, including two who were Hispanic. Post-COVID draws followed diagnosis by a median about 100 days (range 35 to 161). Overlapping spike peptides from SARS-CoV-2, HCoV-NL63, HCoV-OC43 and HCoV-229E served to stimulate the cells.

Broader study findings: SARS-CoV-2-reactive clonotype medians increased from roughly 21 to 40, not significantly.

The V gene's germline CDR1 is LGHNA and CDR2 YSLEER. This CDR3 has 17 residues. Stated treatment: approximately 11-day PBMC culture with coronavirus spike peptide pools or control peptides (ViraFEST assay). Concerning this clonotype itself: Its antigen is undetermined. At one of its ends the junction is not consistent with the germline gene, which may arise from a read error.

The study sequenced cultured CD4+ T cell DNA using the Oncomine TCR Beta short-read assay. TCRdb reanalysed the PCR reads using MiXCR and keeps one entry per CDR3 protein. The table lists around 21,000 distinct CDR3 sequences, 60% of them singletons. The chain carries TRBV4-3 and TRBJ1-2, with D possibly being TRBD1 (5 bases). The clonotype was recovered from a human donor who had recovered from COVID-19. Sequenced material: CD4+ T cells from blood, cultured in vitro, taken after SARS-CoV-2 vaccination. The CDR3 nucleotides are TGCGCCAGCAGTCAAGAGGCGTCTGGGACCCACAAGCGCGGCTACACCTTC. It is translated as CASSQEASGTHKRGYTF.